Below are 18 T cell receptor beta chains sequenced from a single sample in a study of T cells after yellow fever vaccination. TCRdb independently ran MiXCR on the 5' RACE reads; one entry per CDR3 protein. The data show about 510,000 distinct CDR3 sequences, 21% seen once. The sample in question was PBMCs, obtained more than 20 days after the first yellow fever vaccination. All receptors derive from a man aged 18-30 years who received the YFV17D yellow fever vaccine.

The rearrangement links TRBV5-1 to TRBJ1-1; 7 bases match TRBD1. CDR1 is SGHRS and CDR2 is YFSETQ in the germline V gene. CDR3 length: 18 residues. Trimming at V came to 6 bases and at J to 0 bases, leaving 17 bases not matched to a gene. CDR3 amino acids: CASTNLLTGVGMNTEAFF. The CDR3 bases are TGCGCCAGCACTAACCTCCTAACAGGGGTAGGAATGAACACTGAAGCTTTCTTT.

This clonotype was seen ten or more times. The J gene is TRBJ1-5, the V gene TRBV7-2, with no clear D. The germline CDR1 and CDR2 sequences are SGHTA and FQGNSA. V was pared by 5 bases and J by 0 bases, with 5 bases between. The CDR3 is made up of 13 amino acids. In nucleotides, the CDR3 is TGTGCCAGCAGCGGTGATAGCAATCAGCCCCAGCATTTT. Translated, it gives CASSGDSNQPQHF.

The rearrangement joins TRBV4-1 to TRBJ2-4; possible D gene TRBD1, 6 bases. With 0 bases removed from V and 9 bases from J, the gap between germline ends came to 15 bases. CDR3 length: 15 residues. Germline V gives CDR1 MGHRA, CDR2 YSYEKL. This CDR3 is CASSQDQGSSGIQYF. The DNA for the CDR3 is TGCGCCAGCAGCCAAGATCAGGGGTCGTCCGGCATTCAGTACTTC.

This chain links TRBV29-1 with TRBJ1-1; no definite D call. The germline V and J ends were trimmed by 5 bases and 3 bases, with 7 bases remaining between them. Germline-derived CDR1 and CDR2 are SQVTM and ANQGSEA. The CDR3 has 11 residues. The CDR3 nucleotides read TGCAGCGTTAAATGGGACACTGAAGCTTTCTTT. Encoded protein: CSVKWDTEAFF. The variable domain in full, with the rest retrieved from reference TRBV29-1 and TRBJ1-1, is SAVISQKPSRDICQRGTSLTIQCQVDSQVTMMFWYRQQPGQSLTLIATANQGSEATYESGFVIDKFPISRPNLTFSTLTVSNMSPEDSSIYLCSVKWDTEAFFGQGTRLTVV.

The chain combines TRBV20-1 with TRBJ2-7; TRBD1 matches at 8 bases. CDR1 and CDR2 from the germline V gene are DFQATT and SNEGSKA (reference sequence). The CDR3 extends over 14 amino acids. The ends lost 5 bases at V and 4 bases at J; junction bases unmatched: 10. The CDR3 bases are TGCAGTGCTCGCGACAGGGGCTATAGTTACGAGCAGTACTTC. Translation gives CSARDRGYSYEQYF.

A few counts support this clonotype. The chain's CDR3 is CASSLARPLHGGYTF. The CDR3 DNA follows: TGCGCCAGCAGCTTGGCCCGGCCCCTCCATGGAGGCTACACCTTC. The rearrangement joins TRBV5-1 to TRBJ1-2; D unclear. This CDR3 contains 15 residues. Germline loops: CDR1 SGHRS, CDR2 YFSETQ. The V end was cut by 0 bases, the J end by 8 bases, with 17 bases between.

The chain is built from TRBV9 and TRBJ2-2; 8 nucleotides line up with TRBD2. Germline V CDR1 and CDR2: SGDLS, YYNGEE. After removal of 1 base from V and 4 bases from J, the junction contained 9 bases not matched to a gene. There are 17 residues in the CDR3. The CDR3 DNA sequence: TGTGCCAGCAGCGTACCCCGGGAGGGACCCGGCACCGGGGAGCTGTTTTTT. Amino acids: CASSVPREGPGTGELFF.

This clonotype came up a few times. This chain uses TRBV7-2 with TRBJ2-1; D is ambiguous. Germline loops: CDR1 SGHTA, CDR2 FQGNSA. Trimming stripped 5 bases from V and 0 bases from J, with 11 bases between. The CDR3 length is 15 residues. CDR3: CASSDQQSSYNEQFF. CDR3 sequence (DNA): TGTGCCAGCAGCGATCAACAAAGCTCCTACAATGAGCAGTTCTTC.

In this sample, this clonotype turned up a few times. The J gene is TRBJ1-5, the V gene TRBV20-1, with 7 bases fitting TRBD1. This CDR3 comprises 13 residues. J lost 7 bases, V lost 2 bases, and 5 bases had no gene match. Germline values: CDR1 DFQATT, CDR2 SNEGSKA (reference sequence). The CDR3 DNA follows: TGCAGTGCTAGACAAGACAGGGACCAGCCCCAGCATTTT. Its translation is CSARQDRDQPQHF.

This clonotype was seen at least ten times. The chain combines TRBV21-1 with TRBJ1-4. TRBV21-1 is assigned pseudogene status. The length of the CDR3 is 17 residues. The CDR3 loop reads CASSKAGDIASNEKLFF. Written as DNA, the CDR3 is TGTGCCAGCAGCAAAGCAGGGGACATAGCTTCAAATGAAAAACTGTTTTTT.

The chain combines TRBV5-1 with TRBJ2-2; D uncertain. V lost 4 bases and J 4 bases, leaving 8 bases between the germline ends. The CDR3 contains 13 residues. The germline V gene encodes CDR1 SGHRS and CDR2 YFSETQ. CDR3 region: CASSTQFTGELFF. In DNA, the CDR3 is TGCGCCAGCAGCACACAGTTCACCGGGGAGCTGTTTTTT.

V and J are TRBV7-2 and TRBJ2-3; TRBD1 is a possible D gene (6 bases). Germline-derived CDR1 and CDR2 are SGHTA and FQGNSA. The germline V and J ends were trimmed by 7 bases and 0 bases, with 14 bases remaining between them. The CDR3 covers 15 residues. The CDR3: CASTMYRASTDTQYF. For the CDR3, the DNA is TGTGCCAGCACCATGTACAGGGCTAGCACAGATACGCAGTATTTT.

This clonotype was seen more than once but under ten times. The J gene is TRBJ2-7, the V gene TRBV4-1; possible D gene TRBD2, 6 bases. The V end lost 3 bases, the J end lost 3 bases, and 12 bases lay between the germline ends. Germline CDR1 reads MGHRA; CDR2 reads YSYEKL. This CDR3 is built from 14 residues. This CDR3 reads CASSHAGPSYEQYV. Here the CDR3 DNA reads TGCGCCAGCAGCCATGCGGGACCGAGCTACGAGCAGTACGTC.

V is TRBV5-6 and J is TRBJ2-2; 8 bases are a match to TRBD1. V shed 1 base and J 3 bases; nucleotides not matched to a gene: 8. The V gene's germline CDR1 is SGHDT and CDR2 YYEEEE. This CDR3 has 17 amino acids. The CDR3 coding sequence is TGTGCCAGCAGCTTGTTCCGGACAGGGAGGTACACCGGGGAGCTGTTTTTT. It codes for CASSLFRTGRYTGELFF. Full variable domain (rest looked up from reference TRBV5-6 and TRBJ2-2): DAGVTQSPTHLIKTRGQQVTLRCSPKSGHDTVSWYQQALGQGPQFIFQYYEEEERQRGNFPDRFSGHQFPNYSSELNVNALLLGDSALYLCASSLFRTGRYTGELFFGEGSRLTVL.

This clonotype showed up just a few times. The chain is built from TRBV10-3 and TRBJ1-5, with D unclear. The V end was cut by 3 bases, the J end by 0 bases, with 9 bases between. Germline values: CDR1 ENHRY, CDR2 SYGVKD. The CDR3 runs to 15 residues. The CDR3 nucleotides are TGTGCCATCAGTGATAGCCACTATAGCAATCAGCCCCAGCATTTT. Its translation: CAISDSHYSNQPQHF.

V and J are TRBV27 and TRBJ1-4; 7 nucleotides align to TRBD1. The CDR3 sequence is 15 residues long. Germline CDR1 MNHEY, CDR2 SMNVEV (reference sequence). Trimming took 6 bases from V and 0 from J; bases not matched to a gene: 4. The CDR3 is CASSRDRATNEKLFF. CDR3 DNA sequence: TGTGCCAGCAGCCGTGACAGGGCAACTAATGAAAAACTGTTTTTT.

This clonotype was counted at least ten times. V and J are TRBV12-3 or TRBV12-4 and TRBJ2-7, with D possibly being TRBD1 (5 bases). Trimming left V 3 bases short and J 4 bases short, with 7 bases between. The CDR3 sequence is 12 residues long. CDR3 sequence: CASSFTGYEQYF. Here the CDR3 DNA reads TGTGCCAGCAGTTTCACAGGATACGAGCAGTACTTC.

There are a few counts of this clonotype. This sequence joins TRBV10-3 and TRBJ1-5; 8 bases agree with TRBD1. V was clipped by 3 bases and J by 5 bases; unmatched bases: 6. Looked up from germline, CDR1 is ENHRY and CDR2 is SYGVKD. This CDR3 region has 15 residues. DNA of the CDR3: TGTGCCATCAGTGAAGGACAGGGTAGAGATCAGCCCCAGCATTTT. It yields the protein CAISEGQGRDQPQHF.